The entry below describes one TCR beta chain. This entry belongs to a study of shared clonotypes between healthy human individuals. This table comes from immunoSEQ multiplex PCR, and its TCRdb copy is limited to in-frame clones, with some not included. Of about 1.1 million clones in the sample, roughly 77% were seen once. CD4+ cells yielded CD45RA+ naive and CD45RA-negative memory subsets. This sequence was found in a man between 18 and 35 years old in good health. Some clones in this sample may be carry-over from other donors' samples. Sequenced sample: memory CD4+ T cells from PBMCs. Regarding subset: CD45RA-negative fraction.

CDR3 coding DNA: TGTGCCAGCTCACCTTTTGACCGTACAACCTACGAGCAGTACTTC. The encoded protein is CASSPFDRTTYEQYF. V usage is TRBV18 and J usage is TRBJ2-7; D remains ambiguous. The CDR3 consists of 15 residues. Between the trimmed V and J ends, which lost 3 bases and 2 bases, there was a span of 14 bases. Germline-derived CDR1 and CDR2 are KGHSH and LQKENI.